The next 30 T cell receptor beta chains were all read from a single sample in a study of T cell repertoires in cytomegalovirus infection. These TCRs' antigens remain unknown. Each CDR3 protein gets one entry after TCRdb re-called the reads with MiXCR. The sample consists of roughly 990,000 distinct CDR3 sequences, approximately 33% of them appearing once. The material was cultured CD8+ T cells from PBMCs, obtained from culture after CMV antigen stimulation. Source of these receptors: a human donor in good health (CMV status not recorded). Some clones in this sample may be carry-over from other donors' samples.

This rearrangement joins TRBV27 to TRBJ2-7, with 9 positions matching TRBD1. The CDR3 runs to 14 residues. Trimming at V came to 7 bases and at J to 1 base, leaving 5 bases not matched to a gene. The germline V gene encodes CDR1 MNHEY and CDR2 SMNVEV (reference sequence). The DNA for the CDR3 is TGTGCCAGCACCCGGGGGACAGGGTCCTACGAGCAGTACTTC. Translation: CASTRGTGSYEQYF.

The rearrangement links TRBV9 to TRBJ2-2; possibly TRBD2 for D (6 bases). Trimming cost V 2 bases and J 4 bases, with 15 bases left between them. Germline CDR1 reads SGDLS; CDR2 reads YYNGEE. This CDR3 has 16 amino acids. CDR3 bases: TGTGCCAGCAGCGTCTGGCCGGGGGAGGTCACCGGGGAGCTGTTTTTT. Residues: CASSVWPGEVTGELFF.

J is TRBJ2-3 and V is TRBV24-1, with 10 bases aligning to TRBD2. The CDR3 loop spans 16 amino acids. CDR1 and CDR2 (germline): KGHDR, SFDVKD. V lost 0 bases, J lost 5 bases, and 4 bases stayed unmatched. The CDR3 protein is CATSDLTSGDKDTQYF. CDR3 in DNA: TGTGCCACCAGTGATTTGACTAGCGGGGATAAAGATACGCAGTATTTT.

V gene TRBV5-5 combines with J gene TRBJ2-7; unclear D gene. V dropped 0 bases and J dropped 2 bases, with 6 bases sitting between them. The CDR3 is 13 residues long. Germline CDR1 reads SGHKS; CDR2 reads YYEKEE (reference sequence). CDR3 in DNA: TGTGCCAGCAGCTTGGTACCGCCCTACGAGCAGTACTTC. Residues: CASSLVPPYEQYF. Full variable domain (rest looked up from reference TRBV5-5 and TRBJ2-7): DAGVTQSPTHLIKTRGQQVTLRCSPISGHKSVSWYQQVLGQGPQFIFQYYEKEERGRGNFPDRFSARQFPNYSSELNVNALLLGDSALYLCASSLVPPYEQYFGPGTRLTVT.

V usage is TRBV12-3 or TRBV12-4 and J usage is TRBJ2-3; no reliable D call. The CDR3 covers 13 residues. V lost 5 bases, J lost 4 bases, and 10 bases lay in between. The CDR3 reads CASSPRRPDTQYF. CDR3 nucleotide sequence: TGTGCCAGCAGTCCCCGCCGCCCAGATACGCAGTATTTT.

Many counts were recorded for this clonotype. DNA for the CDR3: TGTGCCAGCAGTTGGGACCGTCCCACTGAAGCTTTCTTT. Translating gives CASSWDRPTEAFF. The V call is TRBV11-1, the J call TRBJ1-1; TRBD1 might be the D (5 bases). This CDR3 is built from 13 residues. Looked up from germline, CDR1 is SGHAT and CDR2 is FQDESV (reference sequence). Trimming stripped 6 bases from V and 4 bases from J, with 12 bases between.

The sample holds a few counts of this clonotype. The rearrangement links TRBV6-2 or TRBV6-3 to TRBJ2-5; 13 bases are a match to TRBD2. V dropped 4 bases and J dropped 2; count of bases not matched to a gene: 7. This CDR3 contains 17 residues. Germline-derived CDR1 and CDR2 are MNHEY and SVGEGT. The CDR3 sequence: CASSSLGLAGVQETQYF. As DNA, the CDR3 is TGTGCCAGCAGTTCCCTCGGACTAGCGGGGGTTCAAGAGACCCAGTACTTC.

This clonotype has a handful of counts. CDR3 DNA: TGTGCCAGTAGTCCCGAGGGAATATACCTTACCGGGGAGCTGTTTTTT. Translation: CASSPEGIYLTGELFF. V gene TRBV19 combines with J gene TRBJ2-2, with D possibly being TRBD2 (5 bases). CDR3 size: 16 residues. Germline lookup yields CDR1 LNHDA and CDR2 SQIVND (reference sequence). Trimming pared 5 bases from V and 5 bases from J, leaving 18 bases between.

As regards this clonotype: A much larger clone is a single base away; this may be a read error. This chain uses TRBV7-6 with TRBJ1-4, with a tentative D call TRBD1 (6 bases). The CDR3 extends over 14 amino acids. Germline CDR1 and CDR2: SGHVS and FNYEAQ. CDR3 region: CVSSAQGLDEKLFF. Written as DNA, the CDR3 is TGTGTCAGCAGCGCCCAGGGGCTGGACGAAAAACTGTTTTTT.

This clonotype was counted between two and nine times. J is TRBJ2-7 and V is TRBV6-2 or TRBV6-3, with 7 bases lining up with TRBD1. In germline, CDR1 is MNHEY, CDR2 SVGEGT. Germline trimming cut 8 bases from V and 4 bases from J; bases unmatched to any gene: 8. The CDR3 totals 13 residues. The chain's CDR3 is CASGYRGPYEQYV. The CDR3 DNA reads TGTGCCAGCGGATACAGGGGCCCTTACGAGCAGTACGTC.

This clonotype has ten or more counts. The V gene is TRBV7-3, the J gene TRBJ2-1; perhaps D is TRBD1 or TRBD2 (6 bases each). The CDR3 runs to 15 residues. In germline, CDR1 is SGHTA, CDR2 FQGTGA. V was cut by 4 bases and J by 2 bases, with 12 bases left in between. DNA for the CDR3: TGTGCCAGCAGCTCCCCGGGGGCGCCCTACAATGAGCAGTTCTTC. Its translation is CASSSPGAPYNEQFF. Variable domain in full (rest from reference TRBV7-3 and TRBJ2-1): GAGVSQTPSNKVTEKGKYVELRCDPISGHTALYWYRQSLGQGPEFLIYFQGTGAADDSGLPNDRFFAVRPEGSVSTLKIQRTERGDSAVYLCASSSPGAPYNEQFFGPGTRLTVL.

Notes on this clonotype: A much larger clone differs by one base, so this may be a read error. The chain couples TRBV6-2 or TRBV6-3 to TRBJ2-1; D is perhaps TRBD1 (6 bases). This CDR3 region has 16 residues. The germline gives CDR1 MNHEY, CDR2 SVGEGT. Trimming took off 2 bases at V and 2 bases at J, with 13 bases between the two ends. The CDR3, as DNA: TGTGCCAGCAGTTACCCAACAGGGTTCGCCTACAATGAGCAGTTCTTC. Its translation: CASSYPTGFAYNEQFF.

Only a few counts were recorded for this clonotype. One end of the junction is discordant with germline, which a read error may explain. The chain couples TRBV7-7 to TRBJ2-5; a weak D match, TRBD1 (5 bases). This CDR3 is built from 15 residues. Germline values: CDR1 SSHAT, CDR2 FNYEAQ (reference sequence). The CDR3 region has the DNA TGTGCTAGCAGCTTGAACACCCGACAGCAAGAGACCCAGTACTTC. It is translated as CASSLNTRQQETQYF. The entire variable domain, with the rest obtained from reference TRBV7-7 and TRBJ2-5, is as follows: GAGVSQSPRYKVTKRGQDVTLRCDPISSHATLYWYQQALGQGPEFLTYFNYEAQPDKSGLPSDRFSAERPEGSISTLTIQRTEQRDSAMYRCASSLNTRQQETQYFGPGTRLLVL.

This clonotype was found once. The chain links TRBV10-2 to TRBJ1-2; D is ambiguous. V lost 6 bases and J lost 0, with 20 bases in between. There are 17 residues in the CDR3. Looked up from germline, CDR1 is WSHSY and CDR2 is SAAADI. CDR3 amino acids: CASSATWAGNPNYGYTF. The CDR3 DNA reads TGCGCCAGCAGCGCCACTTGGGCAGGCAACCCTAACTATGGCTACACCTTC.

V is TRBV6-1 and J is TRBJ2-7; the D gene could be TRBD1 or TRBD2 (6 bases each). Germline CDR1 is MNHNS and CDR2 is SASEGT. This CDR3 region has 15 residues. Trimming took 5 bases from V and 6 from J, leaving 20 bases between them. Here the CDR3 DNA reads TGTGCCAGCAGTCGTCCCTCGGGGGCGCAGGTCGAGCAGTACTTC. This translates into CASSRPSGAQVEQYF.

This clonotype was counted ten times or more. The chain joins TRBV7-6 to TRBJ2-1, with TRBD1 matching over 9 bases. With V trimmed by 5 bases and J by 6 bases, 5 bases remained unmatched. Germline V CDR1 and CDR2: SGHVS, FNYEAQ. The CDR3 is 14 residues long. Here the CDR3 reads CASSNRGLINEQFF. In DNA, the CDR3 is TGTGCCAGCAGCAACAGGGGGCTAATCAATGAGCAGTTCTTC.

This clonotype was picked up a small number of times. The rearrangement links TRBV4-3 to TRBJ1-1; D gene uncertain. CDR1 LGHNA and CDR2 YSLEER come from the germline V gene. The V gene lost 0 bases and the J gene lost 1 base, with 9 bases spanning the gap. There are 15 residues in the CDR3. CDR3 coding DNA: TGCGCCAGCAGCCAAGAAGGCCAGCCGAACACTGAAGCTTTCTTT. As protein: CASSQEGQPNTEAFF.

The rearrangement uses TRBV2 and TRBJ2-7; possibly TRBD2 for D (6 bases). The V end was cut by 6 bases, the J end by 6 bases, with 15 bases between. Germline assignment: CDR1 SNHLY and CDR2 FYNNEI. This CDR3 spans 13 amino acids. CDR3 region: CASRQQGGVEQYV. CDR3 in DNA: TGTGCCAGCAGACAACAAGGAGGGGTCGAGCAGTACGTC.

On this clonotype: A much larger clone sits a single nucleotide away, making a read error possible. CDR3 nucleotide sequence: TGTGCCAACAGCCAAGAAGGTCGCATAGCCAAAAACATTCAGTACTTC. Encoded protein: CANSQEGRIAKNIQYF. The chain employs TRBV14 and TRBJ2-4; D gene unclear. CDR1 is SGHDN, CDR2 FVKESK, per germline. The CDR3 contains 16 residues.

This chain connects TRBV10-3 to TRBJ2-3, with D possibly being TRBD2 (5 bases). This CDR3 spans 14 amino acids. V lost 2 bases to trimming and J lost 0 bases, with 6 bases between them. Germline CDR1 is ENHRY and CDR2 is SYGVKD. CDR3 bases: TGTGCCATCAGTGAGAGCGGAAGCACAGATACGCAGTATTTT. Amino acid sequence: CAISESGSTDTQYF.

This chain uses TRBV14 with TRBJ2-7, with 7 positions matching TRBD1. V was clipped by 0 bases and J by 5 bases; unmatched bases: 4. The CDR3 is 14 residues long. The germline V gene encodes CDR1 SGHDN and CDR2 FVKESK. CDR3 in DNA: TGTGCCAGCAGCCAAGAACAGGGGCCGGACGAGCAGTACTTC. Translating gives CASSQEQGPDEQYF. The full variable domain, in which reference TRBV14 and TRBJ2-7 provide the parts outside the CDR3, is EAGVTQFPSHSVIEKGQTVTLRCDPISGHDNLYWYRRVMGKEIKFLLHFVKESKQDESGMPNNRFLAERTGGTYSTLKVQPAELEDSGVYFCASSQEQGPDEQYFGPGTRLTVT.

As concerns this clonotype: Germline and junction disagree at one end, which may indicate a read error. The chain has TRBV2 and TRBJ2-5; TRBD1 is a possible D gene (6 bases). The CDR3 is made up of 17 amino acids. Germline V gives CDR1 SNHLY, CDR2 FYNNEI. The CDR3 DNA reads TGTGCCAACAGTGAGATCCTACAGTCGGGACAACAAGAGACCCAGTACTTC. Encoded protein: CANSEILQSGQQETQYF.

V gene TRBV5-6 combines with J gene TRBJ2-7; unclear D gene. This CDR3 has 16 amino acids. Germline CDR1 reads SGHDT; CDR2 reads YYEEEE. The V gene lost 3 bases and the J gene lost 0 bases, with 16 bases spanning the gap. CDR3 nucleotide sequence: TGTGCCAGCAGCTCCGTTCTCCGGCAGAACTCCTACGAGCAGTACTTC. It is translated as CASSSVLRQNSYEQYF.

This clonotype was seen only a few times. The rearrangement uses TRBV7-9 and TRBJ2-5, with D perhaps given as TRBD1 or TRBD2 (5 bases each). The CDR3 spans 12 residues. The V and J ends lost 4 bases and 3 bases respectively, with 6 bases between them. Per germline, CDR1 SEHNR and CDR2 FQNEAQ (reference sequence). CDR3 bases: TGTGCCAGCAGCTGGGACGAAGAGACCCAGTACTTC. Translation: CASSWDEETQYF. The full variable domain, its missing parts supplied by reference TRBV7-9 and TRBJ2-5, is DTGVSQNPRHKITKRGQNVTFRCDPISEHNRLYWYRQTLGQGPEFLTYFQNEAQLEKSRLLSDRFSAERPKGSFSTLEIQRTEQGDSAMYLCASSWDEETQYFGPGTRLLVL.

This clonotype came up a few times. DNA for the CDR3: TGTGCCAGCAGTATACGACAGGGATCCACCTACGAGCAGTACTTC. It translates to CASSIRQGSTYEQYF. V gene TRBV7-6 combines with J gene TRBJ2-7, with 7 bases matching TRBD1. The germline V gene encodes CDR1 SGHVS and CDR2 FNYEAQ. V was pared by 6 bases and J by 2 bases, with 10 bases of the junction left unmatched. The CDR3 totals 15 residues.

The chain has TRBV6-2 or TRBV6-3 and TRBJ2-1, with 9 bases that match TRBD2. The germline gives CDR1 MNHEY, CDR2 SVGEGT. The V gene end was trimmed by 0 bases and the J gene end by 3 bases; junction bases not matched to a gene: 6. The CDR3 length is 17 residues. The CDR3, as DNA: TGTGCCAGCAGTTACTCAACATTAGCGGGGGACTACAATGAGCAGTTCTTC. Its translation is CASSYSTLAGDYNEQFF.

This clonotype was counted a few times. The chain carries TRBV15 and TRBJ1-5, with TRBD1 as a possible D gene (5 bases). This CDR3 is 16 amino acids long. V lost 0 bases, J lost 3 bases, and 12 bases lay in between. Germline CDR1 LNHNV, CDR2 YYDKDF (reference sequence). CDR3 residues: CATSRDRGTLNQPQHF. CDR3 bases: TGTGCCACCAGCAGAGATCGAGGGACCCTCAATCAGCCCCAGCATTTT. The variable domain in full, completed from reference TRBV15 and TRBJ1-5, reads DAMVIQNPRYQVTQFGKPVTLSCSQTLNHNVMYWYQQKSSQAPKLLFHYYDKDFNNEADTPDNFQSRRPNTSFCFLDIRSPGLGDTAMYLCATSRDRGTLNQPQHFGDGTRLSIL.

The V and J genes are TRBV7-3 and TRBJ1-4; D not certain. The V gene lost 4 bases and the J gene lost 8 bases, with 11 bases spanning the gap. Germline-derived CDR1 and CDR2 are SGHTA and FQGTGA. There are 13 residues in the CDR3. In DNA form, the CDR3 reads TGTGCCAGCAGCTCTCACGGTGGGGAAAAACTGTTTTTT. This encodes CASSSHGGEKLFF.

Many counts were recorded for this clonotype. The rearrangement links TRBV7-8 to TRBJ2-2; the D gene is possibly TRBD1 (6 bases). CDR3 length: 17 amino acids. Germline assignment: CDR1 SGHVS and CDR2 FQNEAQ. V was clipped by 5 bases and J by 2 bases, with 18 bases between them. In DNA form, the CDR3 reads TGTGCCAGCAGCCACCAACAGGGCCCCTCCAACACCGGGGAGCTGTTTTTT. Its protein product is CASSHQQGPSNTGELFF.

The rearrangement links TRBV20-1 to TRBJ2-7; 13 nucleotides match TRBD2. The CDR3 contains 18 residues. V lost 5 bases, J lost 2 bases, and 15 bases stayed unmatched. Germline V gene sequence: CDR1 DFQATT, CDR2 SNEGSKA (reference sequence). The chain's CDR3 is CSAGGLAGEVSPTYEQYV. CDR3 nucleotides: TGCAGTGCTGGAGGACTAGCGGGGGAGGTAAGCCCCACCTACGAGCAGTACGTC.